This T cell receptor beta chain derives from a study of T cell repertoires in cytomegalovirus infection. On this clonotype itself: The antigen is not known.

J was trimmed by 3 bases and V by 3 bases; bases with no gene match: 8. CDR1 is LNHDA and CDR2 is SQIVND in the germline V gene (reference sequence). The CDR3 runs to 15 residues. TCRdb fed the reads into MiXCR, producing one record per CDR3 protein. This table has approximately 1,000,000 distinct CDR3 sequences, approximately 33% appearing once. The specimen was cultured CD8+ T cells from PBMCs, collected from culture after CMV antigen stimulation. This sequence originates from a human donor in good health (CMV status not recorded). Some clones in this sample may be carry-over from other donors' samples. The genes are TRBV19 and TRBJ2-7; 7 positions match TRBD1. CDR3 loop: CASSINRGPDYEQYF. In DNA form, the CDR3 reads TGTGCCAGTAGTATCAATAGGGGGCCTGACTACGAGCAGTACTTC.